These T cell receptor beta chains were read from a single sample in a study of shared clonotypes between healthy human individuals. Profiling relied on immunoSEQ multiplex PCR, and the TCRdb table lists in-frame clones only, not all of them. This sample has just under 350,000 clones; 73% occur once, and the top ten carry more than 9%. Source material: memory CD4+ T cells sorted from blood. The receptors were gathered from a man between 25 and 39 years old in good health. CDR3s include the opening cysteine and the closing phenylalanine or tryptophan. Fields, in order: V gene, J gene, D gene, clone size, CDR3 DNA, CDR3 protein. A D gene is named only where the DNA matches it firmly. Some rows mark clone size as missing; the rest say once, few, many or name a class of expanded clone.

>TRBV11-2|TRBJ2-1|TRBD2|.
TGTGCCAGCAGATACGGGACTAGCGGGAGGAATGAGCAGTTCTTC
CASRYGTSGRNEQFF
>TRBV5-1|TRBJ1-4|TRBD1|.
TGCGCCAGCAGCGGGACAGGCCGTAATGAAAAACTGTTTTTT
CASSGTGRNEKLFF
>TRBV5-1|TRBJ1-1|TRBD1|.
TGCGCCAGCAGACAGGGGGCGCAGATGAACACTGAAGCTTTCTTT
CASRQGAQMNTEAFF
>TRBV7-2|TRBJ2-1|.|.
TGTGCCAGCAGCTGGTCCGGCGGAGAGCAGTTCTTC
CASSWSGGEQFF
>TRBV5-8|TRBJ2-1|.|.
TGTGCCAGCAGCCGGACTTACTATAATGAGCAGTTCTTC
CASSRTYYNEQFF
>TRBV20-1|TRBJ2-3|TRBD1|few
TGCAGTGCTGACAGGGGGCGCATGTATTTT
CSADRGRMYF
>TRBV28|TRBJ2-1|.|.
TGTGCCAGCAGACGACAGACCTACAATGAGCAGTTCTTC
CASRRQTYNEQFF
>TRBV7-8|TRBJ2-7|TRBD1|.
TGTGCCAGCAGCCACACCGGGACAGGGGGCATCGAGCAGTACTTC
CASSHTGTGGIEQYF
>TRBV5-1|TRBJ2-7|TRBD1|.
TGCGCCAGCAGCTTGTCCCCAACCGGGACAGGGTCCTACGAGCAGTACTTC
CASSLSPTGTGSYEQYF
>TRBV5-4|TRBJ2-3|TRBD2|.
TGTGCCAGCAGCGTAAAAGCGGGAGGGCCTTCAGATACGCAGTATTTT
CASSVKAGGPSDTQYF
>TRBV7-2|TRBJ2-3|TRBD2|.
TGTGCCAGCAGCTTAGGCGGGAGGTCGTCAGATACGCAGTATTTT
CASSLGGRSSDTQYF
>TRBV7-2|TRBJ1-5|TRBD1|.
TGTGCCAGCACATTAGACAGGGACAATCAGCCCCAGCATTTT
CASTLDRDNQPQHF
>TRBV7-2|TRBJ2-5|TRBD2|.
TGTGCCAGCACCGTAGCGGGGGCTAGCGGGGGAGAGACCCAGTACTTC
CASTVAGASGGETQYF
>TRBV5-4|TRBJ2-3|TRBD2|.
TGTGCCAGCAGAATAGCGGGAGTTAACCTGGGCACAGATACGCAGTATTTT
CASRIAGVNLGTDTQYF
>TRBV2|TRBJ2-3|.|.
TGTGCCAGCCGTTATTACACAGATACGCAGTATTTT
CASRYYTDTQYF
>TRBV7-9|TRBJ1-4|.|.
TGTGCCACCCCACGATCTGCCCCGCTTTTT
CATPRSAPLF
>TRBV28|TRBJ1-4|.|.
TGTGCCAGCAGTTTTGGGTCGGACGGACTGTTTTTT
CASSFGSDGLFF
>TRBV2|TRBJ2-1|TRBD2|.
TGTGCCAGCAGGGTTACCGGGACTAGCGGGAATGAGCAGTTCTTC
CASRVTGTSGNEQFF
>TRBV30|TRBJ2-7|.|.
TGTGCCTGGTCCAGCGGGCCCTACTACGAGCAGTACTTC
CAWSSGPYYEQYF
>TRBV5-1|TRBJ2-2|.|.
TGCGCCAGCAGCTTGGATCAGAACACCGGGGAGCTGTTTTTT
CASSLDQNTGELFF
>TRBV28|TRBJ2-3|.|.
TGTGCCAGCAGTTTATTTGTAGCGCTCGGCACAGATACGCAGTATTTT
CASSLFVALGTDTQYF
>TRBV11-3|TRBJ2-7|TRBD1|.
TGTGCCAGCAGCCCAGGACAGGGGGCCAACTACGAGCAGTACTTC
CASSPGQGANYEQYF
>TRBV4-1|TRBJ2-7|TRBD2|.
TGCGCCAGCAGCCCCACCCCTCTACCGGATGGGGGGGGCTACGAGCAGTACTTC
CASSPTPLPDGGGYEQYF
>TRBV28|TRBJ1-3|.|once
TGTGCCAGCAGCCCAGGTGGGGACGGAAACACCATATATTTT
CASSPGGDGNTIYF
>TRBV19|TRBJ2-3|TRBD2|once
TGTGCCAGTAGTATAGTGGGAAGCGGGAGGACCGCAGATACGCAGTATTTT
CASSIVGSGRTADTQYF
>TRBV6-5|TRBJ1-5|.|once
TGTGCCAGCAGCCTCGAAAGGGGAAGGCCCCAGCATTTT
CASSLERGRPQHF
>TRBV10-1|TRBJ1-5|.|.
TGCGCCAGCAGTCCCCAGGAAAATCAGCCCCAGCATTTT
CASSPQENQPQHF
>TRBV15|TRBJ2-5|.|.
TGTGCCACCAGCAGACCAACGGAGATCCAGTACTTC
CATSRPTEIQYF
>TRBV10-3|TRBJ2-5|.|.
TGTGCCATCAGGGCGGGGGAGACCCAGTACTTC
CAIRAGETQYF
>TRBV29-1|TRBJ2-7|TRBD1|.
TGCAGCGTTCACCGGGGCCAGGGGGACGAGCAGTACTTC
CSVHRGQGDEQYF
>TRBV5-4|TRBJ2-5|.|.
TGTGCCAGCAGCTTGGACAGGGCGGGACAAGAGACCCAGTACTTC
CASSLDRAGQETQYF